What follows are 22 T cell receptor beta chains derived from one specimen sequenced in a study of blood T cell repertoires in COVID-19. TCRdb's table, derived via immunoSEQ multiplex PCR, lists solely in-frame clones and lacks some. The table shows just over 150,000 clones, with 70% to 85% occurring only once. The sample consisted of peripheral blood. These receptor sequences come from an elderly woman with acute or convalescent COVID-19.

This chain connects TRBV6-5 to TRBJ1-3; TRBD1 might be the D (5 bases). This CDR3 has 13 residues. From germline, CDR1 is MNHEY and CDR2 SVGAGI. V gave up 7 bases and J gave up 3 bases, with 10 bases separating them. CDR3 sequence reads: CASTGGVGNTIYF. CDR3 bases: TGTGCCAGCACCGGAGGGGTTGGAAACACCATATATTTT.

This chain uses TRBV19 with TRBJ2-5, with D tentatively TRBD1 (5 bases). The ends were cut back, 5 bases at V and 2 bases at J, with 15 bases in the middle. The length of the CDR3 is 15 residues. Germline V gene data show CDR1 as LNHDA and CDR2 as SQIVND (reference sequence). The CDR3 is CASSSGRVDQETQYF. The CDR3 coding sequence is TGTGCCAGTAGTTCGGGCAGGGTGGATCAAGAGACCCAGTACTTC. The full variable domain, completed using reference TRBV19 and TRBJ2-5, is DGGITQSPKYLFRKEGQNVTLSCEQNLNHDAMYWYRQDPGQGLRLIYYSQIVNDFQKGDIAEGYSVSREKKESFPLTVTSAQKNPTAFYLCASSSGRVDQETQYFGPGTRLLVL.

The rearrangement joins TRBV7-9 to TRBJ1-1; D is possibly TRBD1 (5 bases). Looked up from germline, CDR1 is SEHNR and CDR2 is FQNEAQ (reference sequence). There are 16 residues in the CDR3. V was cut by 1 base and J by 0 bases, with 12 bases left in between. In nucleotides, the CDR3 is TGTGCCAGCAGCTTAGAGGTCGGGGGGGTGAACACTGAAGCTTTCTTT. Translating gives CASSLEVGGVNTEAFF.

V usage is TRBV3-1 (or the pseudogene TRBV3-2) and J usage is TRBJ2-3, with 9 nucleotides matching TRBD2. The germline gives CDR1 LGHDT, CDR2 YNNKEL (reference sequence). V trimming: 3 bases; J trimming: 1 base; junction bases outside the gene matches: 2. This CDR3 contains 15 residues. CDR3 sequence (DNA): TGTGCCAGCAGCCACAGCGGGAGGCGCACAGATACGCAGTATTTT. Its translation: CASSHSGRRTDTQYF.

This chain links TRBV5-4 with TRBJ2-3, with 10 bases lining up with TRBD2. Germline V gives CDR1 SGHNT, CDR2 YYREEE (reference sequence). Losses at the gene ends were 4 bases for V and 4 bases for J; bases not matched to a gene: 3. This CDR3 region has 14 residues. CDR3 residues: CASSQREGSDTQYF. Written as DNA, the CDR3 is TGTGCCAGCAGCCAGCGGGAGGGCTCAGATACGCAGTATTTT.

There are many counts of this clone. The gene calls are TRBV6-5 and TRBJ1-6, with TRBD1 matching 8 bases. The CDR3 spans 15 residues. With V trimmed by 5 bases and J by 5 bases, 5 bases remained unmatched. The germline CDR1 and CDR2 sequences are MNHEY and SVGAGI. CDR3 amino acids: CASSPGGVNNSPLHF. DNA of the CDR3: TGTGCCAGCAGTCCAGGGGGCGTTAATAATTCACCCCTCCACTTT.

The V call is TRBV27, the J call TRBJ2-3; no reliable D call. This CDR3 region has 14 residues. Germline-derived CDR1 and CDR2 are MNHEY and SMNVEV (reference sequence). Trimming cost V 5 bases and J 6 bases, with 15 bases left between them. CDR3 coding DNA: TGTGCCAGCAGTCCCTTCTCCTTTGCGGATACGCAGTATTTT. Amino acid sequence: CASSPFSFADTQYF.

The gene calls are TRBV19 and TRBJ1-1; D possibly corresponds to TRBD1 (5 bases). CDR1 and CDR2 from the germline V gene are LNHDA and SQIVND (reference sequence). This CDR3 comprises 12 residues. Deletions cut 3 bases from V and 6 bases from J, with 8 bases between. The CDR3 nucleotides read TGTGCCAGTAGTATGGGGGGTTCTGAAGCTTTCTTT. Protein product: CASSMGGSEAFF.

The V and J genes are TRBV4-1 and TRBJ2-7; 11 bases are shared with TRBD2. The V segment lost 4 bases and the J segment 1 base; nucleotides outside the gene matches: 6. The germline gives CDR1 MGHRA, CDR2 YSYEKL. This CDR3 spans 16 amino acids. CDR3 nucleotide sequence: TGCGCCAGCAGCCTGTCACTAGCGGGGGAGTCCTACGAGCAGTACTTC. It yields the protein CASSLSLAGESYEQYF.

The gene calls are TRBV3-1 (or the pseudogene TRBV3-2) and TRBJ1-2; TRBD1 matches 7 bases. Germline CDR1 and CDR2: LGHDT and YNNKEL (reference sequence). The CDR3 extends over 16 amino acids. The V segment lost 7 bases and the J segment 6 bases; nucleotides outside the gene matches: 17. CDR3 nucleotides: TGTGCCAGCACTCCAGGGGGGCCGCTCATCGGCGATGGCTACACCTTC. Amino acid sequence: CASTPGGPLIGDGYTF.

The chain is built from TRBV3-1 (or the pseudogene TRBV3-2) and TRBJ2-3, with 12 bases identical to TRBD1. V was pared by 4 bases and J by 5 bases, with 7 bases of the junction left unmatched. Germline values: CDR1 LGHDT, CDR2 YNNKEL (reference sequence). The CDR3 loop spans 16 amino acids. The CDR3 nucleotides read TGTGCCAGCAGCCTCCGGGACAGGGGGCGGGGAGATACGCAGTATTTT. Protein product: CASSLRDRGRGDTQYF.

This clone has a single count. Relative to the germline gene, one junction end is altered; a read error may explain this. The V gene is TRBV6-2 or TRBV6-3, the J gene TRBJ2-7; 9 bases line up with TRBD1. The CDR3 totals 14 residues. Germline V gene data show CDR1 as MNHEY and CDR2 as SVGEGT. CDR3 sequence (DNA): TGTGCCAGCAGTTACGATCTCGGGACAGGGAGGTTGGACTTC. Its translation: CASSYDLGTGRLDF.

V gene TRBV5-6 combines with J gene TRBJ2-5; 7 bases are shared with TRBD1. With 0 bases clipped from V and 5 bases from J, the junction kept 10 bases outside the gene matches. The CDR3 is made up of 16 amino acids. Germline CDR1 is SGHDT and CDR2 is YYEEEE. The CDR3 nucleotides read TGTGCCAGCAGCTTGGTCTTGACAGGGAATAAGGAGACCCAGTACTTC. It translates to CASSLVLTGNKETQYF.

Only a few counts were recorded for this clone. The V call is TRBV6-5, the J call TRBJ2-7; TRBD1 agrees at 7 bases. Germline CDR1 is MNHEY and CDR2 is SVGAGI. CDR3 length: 16 amino acids. V trimming: 2 bases; J trimming: 5 bases; junction bases outside the gene matches: 12. CDR3 in DNA: TGTGCCAGCAGTTACGCAGGGGGTAGGGCTACGGACGAGCAGTACTTC. It yields the protein CASSYAGGRATDEQYF.

The table lists this clone with a few counts. V is TRBV18 and J is TRBJ2-3, with D hard to call. V gave up 0 bases and J gave up 2 bases, with 6 bases separating them. Looked up from germline, CDR1 is KGHSH and CDR2 is LQKENI. The CDR3 covers 14 residues. The CDR3 DNA is TGTGCCAGCTCACCACCGACACACACAGATACGCAGTATTTT. Translating it yields CASSPPTHTDTQYF. Full variable domain (rest looked up from reference TRBV18 and TRBJ2-3): NAGVMQNPRHLVRRRGQEARLRCSPMKGHSHVYWYRQLPEEGLKFMVYLQKENIIDESGMPKERFSAEFPKEGPSILRIQQVVRGDSAAYFCASSPPTHTDTQYFGPGTRLTVL.

The V and J genes are TRBV5-1 and TRBJ2-7; a possible D gene is TRBD2 (6 bases). The CDR3 is made up of 15 amino acids. V shed 4 bases and J shed 5 bases, with 19 bases lying between them. CDR1 and CDR2 (germline): SGHRS, YFSETQ. The CDR3 DNA follows: TGCGCCAGCAGCAACACAGGAGGGGCTAAGGACGAGCAGTACTTC. The encoded protein is CASSNTGGAKDEQYF.

This clone was observed a handful of times. The rearrangement joins TRBV28 to TRBJ2-7; the match to TRBD2 covers 7 bases. The CDR3 has 13 amino acids. Germline-derived CDR1 and CDR2 are MDHEN and SYDVKM. V was pared by 6 bases and J by 3 bases, with 5 bases of the junction left unmatched. The CDR3 nucleotides read TGTGCCAGCAGCGCGGGACTACACTACGAGCAGTACTTC. This gives the protein CASSAGLHYEQYF.

CDR3 amino acids: CASSHGTSGRRSGELFF. CDR3 nucleotides: TGTGCCAGCAGCCACGGGACTAGCGGGAGGAGGTCCGGGGAGCTGTTTTTT. This rearrangement joins TRBV3-1 (or the pseudogene TRBV3-2) to TRBJ2-2, with 15 bases lining up with TRBD2. Losses at the gene ends were 3 bases for V and 6 bases for J; bases not matched to a gene: 5. Germline V CDR1 and CDR2: LGHDT, YNNKEL (reference sequence). The CDR3 has 17 amino acids.

The genes are TRBV29-1 and TRBJ1-1, with TRBD1 identical over 7 bases. This CDR3 spans 14 amino acids. The germline CDR1 and CDR2 sequences are SQVTM and ANQGSEA. V gave up 6 bases and J gave up 4 bases; unmatched junction bases: 11. CDR3 DNA: TGCAGCGTAAGTGAAGGGGGCGTGGGCACTGAAGCTTTCTTT. This encodes CSVSEGGVGTEAFF.

This chain uses TRBV3-1 (or the pseudogene TRBV3-2) with TRBJ2-1; a possible D gene is TRBD1 (5 bases). Germline-derived CDR1 and CDR2 are LGHDT and YNNKEL (reference sequence). With 5 bases removed from V and 12 bases from J, the gap between germline ends came to 11 bases. The CDR3 has 11 amino acids. The CDR3 coding sequence is TGTGCCAGCAGCAGGGGTTCGTGGCAGTTCTTC. This encodes CASSRGSWQFF.

The chain recombines TRBV18 with TRBJ2-7; D possibly corresponds to TRBD2 (6 bases). This CDR3 is 15 amino acids long. V was shortened by 2 bases and J by 4 bases, with 15 bases between the two germline ends. The germline V gene has CDR1 KGHSH and CDR2 LQKENI. CDR3 sequence (DNA): TGTGCCAGCTCACCAACCGGGACTCCCGGTTACGAGCAGTACTTC. It encodes CASSPTGTPGYEQYF.

This clone showed up just once. The chain employs TRBV5-1 and TRBJ1-4; 7 bases fit TRBD1. This CDR3 region has 15 residues. Unmatched junction bases numbered 6, after V lost 0 bases and J lost 7 bases. The germline CDR1 and CDR2 sequences are SGHRS and YFSETQ. The CDR3 loop is CASSLAGQGGEKLFF. DNA for the CDR3: TGCGCCAGCAGCTTGGCCGGCCAGGGGGGTGAAAAACTGTTTTTT.